The entry that follows covers one T cell receptor beta chain sequence. Libraries of TCR beta came from iRepertoire HTBI primers plus Arm-PCR of CDR3 regions. TCRdb reprocessed the multiplex PCR reads via MiXCR and lists one record per CDR3 protein. The sample includes some 600,000 distinct CDR3 sequences, roughly 16% of them seen just once. This specimen belongs to a study of regulatory T cells in long-lasting Graves disease. The time point is: newly diagnosed GD, antithyroid drugs for less than 3 months. Isolated PBMC RNA provided the starting material for the TCR library. These sequences were also reported in another study, on T cells in Graves' hyperthyroidism and ophthalmopathy.

This clonotype was sampled from a man in his late teens or twenties with Graves disease. The sample in question was peripheral blood mononuclear cells (PBMCs), obtained at new diagnosis, from a patient treated with antithyroid drugs.

CDR3 DNA: TGTGCCAGCTCAGCGGGAGATGGAGAGACCCAGTACTTC. It specifies CASSAGDGETQYF. The chain couples TRBV28 to TRBJ2-5; 8 bases line up with TRBD2. The CDR3 contains 13 residues. CDR1 and CDR2 from the germline V gene are MDHEN and SYDVKM. Trimming took 8 bases from V and 4 from J; bases not matched to a gene: 6.